This T cell receptor delta chain is from a study of gamma-delta chains in newborns, infants, children. Study context: Microbial exposure reportedly drives polyclonal innate γδ T cell expansion after birth.

The CDR3 totals 18 residues. CDR1 GEAIGNYY and CDR2 EKD come from the germline V gene. Trimming took off 3 bases at V and 1 base at J, with 15 bases between the two ends. Points on this clone: This sample includes further DNA sequences coding for the same CDR3.

TCRdb fed the reads into CATT to redo clone calling. The sample records approximately 5,600 delta-chain clones, about 5.6% being singletons. Sequencing was performed on blood. This receptor was obtained from a child who was a newborn, infant or young child, either healthy, febrile or measles-vaccinated (not recorded which). The rearrangement uses TRDV2 and TRDJ3; perhaps TRDD3 as D (5 bases). The CDR3 coding sequence is TGTGCCTGTGACGCCACTGGATATGGATCCTGGGACACCCGACAGATGTTTTTC. This translates into CACDATGYGSWDTRQMFF.